The clone carrying this T cell receptor (beta chain) was observed a few times. Its specificity is unknown. TCRdb analysed the reads with MiXCR anew, one entry per CDR3 protein. Of roughly 110,000 distinct CDR3 sequences detected, 10% appear once; the ten largest clones hold roughly 31%. This entry belongs to a study of T cell repertoires in cytomegalovirus infection. At the level of the study: Shared public TCR beta signatures pointed to both CMV infection and a matching HLA type. The study's findings and limits: Adding up the frequency of public TCR beta families identified people who carried CMV plus the relevant HLA.

The sequenced material came from PBMCs, sequenced either directly or after in vitro stimulation (not recorded which). This clonotype was sampled from a human donor in good health (CMV status not recorded). Some clones in this sample may be carry-over from other donors' samples.

CDR3 sequence reads: CASNIRGEGGYTF. The CDR3 bases are TGTGCCAGCAATATCAGGGGCGAGGGTGGCTACACCTTC. The chain couples TRBV12-3 or TRBV12-4 to TRBJ1-2; a weak D match, TRBD1 (6 bases). This CDR3 spans 13 amino acids. V shed 7 bases and J shed 7 bases, with 16 bases lying between them.